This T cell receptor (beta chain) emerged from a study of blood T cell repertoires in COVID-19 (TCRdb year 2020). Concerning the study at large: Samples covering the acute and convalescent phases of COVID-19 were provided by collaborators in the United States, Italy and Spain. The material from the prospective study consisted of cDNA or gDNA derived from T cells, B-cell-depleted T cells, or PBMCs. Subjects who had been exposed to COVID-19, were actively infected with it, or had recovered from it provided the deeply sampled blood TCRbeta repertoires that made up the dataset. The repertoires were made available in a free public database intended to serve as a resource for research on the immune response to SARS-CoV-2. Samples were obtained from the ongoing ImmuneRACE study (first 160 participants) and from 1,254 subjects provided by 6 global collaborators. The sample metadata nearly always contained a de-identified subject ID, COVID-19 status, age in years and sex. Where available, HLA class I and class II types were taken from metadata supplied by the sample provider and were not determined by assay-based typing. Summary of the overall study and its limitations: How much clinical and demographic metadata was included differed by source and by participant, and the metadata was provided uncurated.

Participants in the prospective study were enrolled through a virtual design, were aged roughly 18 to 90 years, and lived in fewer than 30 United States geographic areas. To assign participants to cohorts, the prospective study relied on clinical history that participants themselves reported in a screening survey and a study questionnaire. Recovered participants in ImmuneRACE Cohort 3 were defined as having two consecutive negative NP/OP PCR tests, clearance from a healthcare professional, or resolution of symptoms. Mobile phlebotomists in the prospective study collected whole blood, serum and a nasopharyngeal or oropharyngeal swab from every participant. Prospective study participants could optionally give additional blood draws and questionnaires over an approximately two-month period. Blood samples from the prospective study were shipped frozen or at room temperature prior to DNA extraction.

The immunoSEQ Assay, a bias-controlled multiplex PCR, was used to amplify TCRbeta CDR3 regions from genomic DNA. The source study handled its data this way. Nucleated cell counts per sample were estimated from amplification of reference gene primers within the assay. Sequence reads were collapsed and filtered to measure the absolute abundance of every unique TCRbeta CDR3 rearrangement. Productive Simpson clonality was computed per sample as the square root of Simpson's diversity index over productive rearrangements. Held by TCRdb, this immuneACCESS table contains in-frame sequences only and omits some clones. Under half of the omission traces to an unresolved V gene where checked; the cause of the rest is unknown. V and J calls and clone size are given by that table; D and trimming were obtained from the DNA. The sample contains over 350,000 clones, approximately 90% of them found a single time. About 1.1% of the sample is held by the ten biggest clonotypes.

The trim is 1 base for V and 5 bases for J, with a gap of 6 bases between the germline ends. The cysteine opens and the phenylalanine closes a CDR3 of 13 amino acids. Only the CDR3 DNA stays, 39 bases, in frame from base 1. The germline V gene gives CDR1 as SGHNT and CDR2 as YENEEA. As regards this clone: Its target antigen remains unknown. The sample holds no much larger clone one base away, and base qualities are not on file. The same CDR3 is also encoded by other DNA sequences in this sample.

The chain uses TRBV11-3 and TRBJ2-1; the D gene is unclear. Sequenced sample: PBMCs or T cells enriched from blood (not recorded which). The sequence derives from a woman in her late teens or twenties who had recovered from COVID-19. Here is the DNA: TGTGCCAGCAGCTTAGGGCCCAACAATGAGCAGTTCTTC. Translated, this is CASSLGPNNEQFF.